This is a list of T cell receptor beta chains from one sample in a study of shared clonotypes between healthy human individuals. The method was immunoSEQ multiplex PCR; TCRdb's version includes in-frame clones alone and lacks a portion of them. Counted here are roughly 1,600,000 clones, approximately 98.5% occurring once; the ten biggest clones make up about 0.34%. Sample: naive CD4+ T cells sorted from blood. All receptors derive from a man aged 30 to 39 in good health. CDR3s include the opening cysteine and the closing phenylalanine or tryptophan. Each record gives: V gene, D gene, J gene, CDR3 length, clone size, CDR3 protein, CDR3 DNA. The D gene is left open where the match is weak. Part of the rows lack a size; the others show once, few, many or a class for expanded clones.

v_call: TRBV4-3; d_call: TRBD2; j_call: TRBJ2-1; cdr3_length: 13; clone_size: once; cdr3_aa: CASSQDRREEQFF; cdr3_nt: TGCGCCAGCAGCCAAGATAGGCGGGAGGAGCAGTTCTTC
v_call: TRBV5-1; d_call: NA; j_call: TRBJ2-7; cdr3_length: 15; clone_size: NA; cdr3_aa: CASSSDPGGTYEQYF; cdr3_nt: TGCGCCAGCAGCTCGGATCCAGGGGGGACCTACGAGCAGTACTTC
v_call: TRBV7-8; d_call: NA; j_call: TRBJ2-2; cdr3_length: 11; clone_size: NA; cdr3_aa: CASSRTGELFF; cdr3_nt: TGTGCCAGCAGCCGTACCGGGGAGCTGTTTTTT
v_call: TRBV28; d_call: NA; j_call: TRBJ1-2; cdr3_length: 18; clone_size: NA; cdr3_aa: CASSFSSTGGGWDYGYTF; cdr3_nt: TGTGCCAGCAGTTTTTCATCGACAGGCGGAGGTTGGGACTATGGCTACACCTTC
v_call: TRBV5-4; d_call: TRBD1; j_call: TRBJ2-4; cdr3_length: 15; clone_size: NA; cdr3_aa: CASSQDSGQKNIQYF; cdr3_nt: TGTGCCAGCAGCCAAGACTCGGGACAGAAAAACATTCAGTACTTC
v_call: TRBV5-4; d_call: NA; j_call: TRBJ2-1; cdr3_length: 15; clone_size: NA; cdr3_aa: CASSFRTRRDNEQFF; cdr3_nt: TGTGCCAGCAGCTTCCGGACCCGGCGTGACAATGAGCAGTTCTTC
v_call: TRBV19; d_call: NA; j_call: TRBJ2-4; cdr3_length: 15; clone_size: NA; cdr3_aa: CASSLGALTGNIQYF; cdr3_nt: TGTGCCAGTAGTTTGGGGGCGCTTACTGGGAACATTCAGTACTTC
v_call: TRBV27; d_call: NA; j_call: TRBJ2-7; cdr3_length: 15; clone_size: NA; cdr3_aa: CASSFLGGFVYEQYF; cdr3_nt: TGTGCCAGCAGTTTTTTGGGGGGCTTTGTCTACGAGCAGTACTTC
v_call: TRBV29-1; d_call: TRBD2; j_call: TRBJ2-1; cdr3_length: 14; clone_size: NA; cdr3_aa: CSVGPRTSGIEQFF; cdr3_nt: TGCAGCGTGGGCCCCCGAACTAGCGGGATTGAGCAGTTCTTC
v_call: TRBV14; d_call: TRBD2; j_call: TRBJ2-3; cdr3_length: 14; clone_size: NA; cdr3_aa: CASGAGGPTDTQYF; cdr3_nt: TGTGCCAGCGGGGCGGGAGGGCCTACAGATACGCAGTATTTT
v_call: TRBV5-6; d_call: TRBD2; j_call: TRBJ2-1; cdr3_length: 16; clone_size: once; cdr3_aa: CASSPGTSGSGDEQFF; cdr3_nt: TGTGCCAGCAGCCCCGGGACTAGCGGGAGTGGTGATGAGCAGTTCTTC
v_call: TRBV18; d_call: NA; j_call: TRBJ1-3; cdr3_length: 15; clone_size: NA; cdr3_aa: CASSPSAGPGNTIYF; cdr3_nt: TGTGCCAGCTCACCATCAGCAGGGCCTGGAAACACCATATATTTT
v_call: TRBV18; d_call: TRBD2; j_call: TRBJ2-1; cdr3_length: 14; clone_size: NA; cdr3_aa: CASSETSGYNEQFF; cdr3_nt: TGTGCCAGCTCAGAGACTAGCGGATACAATGAGCAGTTCTTC
v_call: TRBV28; d_call: TRBD2; j_call: TRBJ2-2; cdr3_length: 15; clone_size: NA; cdr3_aa: CASSRWGGSTGELFF; cdr3_nt: TGTGCCAGCAGCAGGTGGGGCGGGAGCACCGGGGAGCTGTTTTTT
v_call: TRBV6-6; d_call: NA; j_call: TRBJ1-5; cdr3_length: 16; clone_size: NA; cdr3_aa: CASSPRWGDEEQPQHF; cdr3_nt: TGTGCCAGCAGCCCTCGATGGGGGGATGAGGAGCAGCCCCAGCATTTT
v_call: TRBV30; d_call: NA; j_call: TRBJ1-1; cdr3_length: 13; clone_size: NA; cdr3_aa: CAWSVNKNTEAFF; cdr3_nt: TGTGCCTGGAGTGTAAACAAGAACACTGAAGCTTTCTTT
v_call: TRBV5-6; d_call: TRBD1; j_call: TRBJ2-6; cdr3_length: 18; clone_size: NA; cdr3_aa: CASSSPGQLSSGANVLTF; cdr3_nt: TGTGCCAGCAGCTCACCGGGACAGCTATCTTCTGGGGCCAACGTCCTGACTTTC
v_call: TRBV5-1; d_call: TRBD2; j_call: TRBJ2-2; cdr3_length: 18; clone_size: NA; cdr3_aa: CASSLASGRPQNTGELFF; cdr3_nt: TGCGCCAGCAGCTTGGCTAGCGGGAGGCCCCAGAACACCGGGGAGCTGTTTTTT
v_call: TRBV10-1; d_call: NA; j_call: TRBJ2-7; cdr3_length: 17; clone_size: NA; cdr3_aa: CASSGPPGRGLYYEQYF; cdr3_nt: TGCGCCAGCAGTGGACCCCCAGGAAGGGGCCTCTACTACGAGCAGTACTTC
v_call: TRBV25-1; d_call: NA; j_call: TRBJ1-5; cdr3_length: 13; clone_size: NA; cdr3_aa: CASSLSGNQPQHF; cdr3_nt: TGTGCCAGCAGTCTTAGTGGCAATCAGCCCCAGCATTTT
v_call: TRBV27; d_call: NA; j_call: TRBJ1-5; cdr3_length: 16; clone_size: NA; cdr3_aa: CASSLSGQGISQPQHF; cdr3_nt: TGTGCCAGCAGTTTATCGGGGCAGGGGATTAGTCAGCCCCAGCATTTT
v_call: TRBV10-3; d_call: NA; j_call: TRBJ1-2; cdr3_length: 17; clone_size: NA; cdr3_aa: CAISDPLLNRANYGYTF; cdr3_nt: TGTGCCATCAGCGACCCCCTTTTGAACAGGGCTAACTATGGCTACACCTTC
v_call: TRBV7-9; d_call: NA; j_call: TRBJ2-2; cdr3_length: 13; clone_size: NA; cdr3_aa: CASSSRGTGELFF; cdr3_nt: TGTGCCAGCAGCTCTCGGGGTACCGGGGAGCTGTTTTTT
v_call: TRBV19; d_call: NA; j_call: TRBJ1-5; cdr3_length: 14; clone_size: NA; cdr3_aa: CASSPSIPNQPQHF; cdr3_nt: TGTGCCAGTAGCCCTAGTATCCCTAATCAGCCCCAGCATTTT
v_call: TRBV7-9; d_call: TRBD2; j_call: TRBJ2-7; cdr3_length: 12; clone_size: NA; cdr3_aa: CAARGEGIEQYF; cdr3_nt: TGTGCCGCACGAGGGGAGGGAATTGAGCAGTACTTC
v_call: TRBV29-1; d_call: TRBD1; j_call: TRBJ2-1; cdr3_length: 14; clone_size: NA; cdr3_aa: CSVEGQGVLSEQFF; cdr3_nt: TGCAGCGTCGAAGGACAGGGCGTCCTTAGTGAGCAGTTCTTC
v_call: TRBV11-2; d_call: NA; j_call: TRBJ2-1; cdr3_length: 15; clone_size: NA; cdr3_aa: CASSRGAATYNEQFF; cdr3_nt: TGTGCCAGCAGCCGAGGGGCCGCAACCTACAATGAGCAGTTCTTC
v_call: TRBV28; d_call: NA; j_call: TRBJ1-5; cdr3_length: 11; clone_size: NA; cdr3_aa: CASRGVRDQHF; cdr3_nt: TGTGCCAGCAGGGGGGTCAGGGACCAGCATTTT
v_call: TRBV5-1; d_call: NA; j_call: TRBJ1-1; cdr3_length: 16; clone_size: NA; cdr3_aa: CASSLDLWASGTEAFF; cdr3_nt: TGCGCCAGCAGCTTGGATTTGTGGGCCTCAGGAACTGAAGCTTTCTTT
v_call: TRBV27; d_call: NA; j_call: TRBJ2-7; cdr3_length: 14; clone_size: NA; cdr3_aa: CASSLRGRSDEQYF; cdr3_nt: TGTGCCAGCAGTTTAAGGGGGAGGAGCGACGAGCAGTACTTC
v_call: TRBV5-8; d_call: NA; j_call: TRBJ2-6; cdr3_length: 13; clone_size: NA; cdr3_aa: CASGGVGANVLTF; cdr3_nt: TGTGCCAGCGGAGGGGTAGGGGCCAACGTCCTGACTTTC
v_call: TRBV6-1; d_call: TRBD2; j_call: TRBJ2-7; cdr3_length: 13; clone_size: NA; cdr3_aa: CASAVSGTYEQYF; cdr3_nt: TGTGCCAGTGCAGTTAGCGGGACTTACGAGCAGTACTTC
v_call: TRBV6-5; d_call: NA; j_call: TRBJ2-3; cdr3_length: 15; clone_size: NA; cdr3_aa: CASNQYGTSTDTQYF; cdr3_nt: TGTGCCAGCAATCAGTACGGGACTAGCACAGATACGCAGTATTTT
v_call: TRBV29-1; d_call: NA; j_call: TRBJ2-3; cdr3_length: 14; clone_size: NA; cdr3_aa: CSGERGKGTDTQYF; cdr3_nt: TGCAGCGGCGAGAGGGGGAAGGGCACAGATACGCAGTATTTT
v_call: TRBV18; d_call: NA; j_call: TRBJ2-3; cdr3_length: 15; clone_size: NA; cdr3_aa: CASSPRQGRADTQYF; cdr3_nt: TGTGCCAGCTCACCCCGACAGGGGAGGGCAGATACGCAGTATTTT
v_call: TRBV9; d_call: NA; j_call: TRBJ2-7; cdr3_length: 15; clone_size: NA; cdr3_aa: CASSVSAGTGYEQYF; cdr3_nt: TGTGCCAGCAGCGTATCTGCAGGGACTGGCTACGAGCAGTACTTC
v_call: TRBV6-1; d_call: NA; j_call: TRBJ2-2; cdr3_length: 14; clone_size: NA; cdr3_aa: CASEGNMNTGELFF; cdr3_nt: TGTGCCAGCGAAGGGAACATGAACACCGGGGAGCTGTTTTTT
v_call: TRBV5-1; d_call: TRBD1; j_call: TRBJ1-1; cdr3_length: 16; clone_size: once; cdr3_aa: CASSLSGQGALSEAFF; cdr3_nt: TGCGCCAGCAGCTTGTCGGGACAGGGGGCCTTATCTGAAGCTTTCTTT
v_call: TRBV5-5; d_call: NA; j_call: TRBJ2-1; cdr3_length: 16; clone_size: NA; cdr3_aa: CASSLAVSGSYNEQFF; cdr3_nt: TGTGCCAGCAGCTTGGCGGTTAGCGGCTCCTACAATGAGCAGTTCTTC
v_call: TRBV19; d_call: TRBD1; j_call: TRBJ2-7; cdr3_length: 16; clone_size: once; cdr3_aa: CASSTRAGQGKYEQYF; cdr3_nt: TGTGCCAGTAGTACTAGAGCGGGACAGGGGAAATACGAGCAGTACTTC